This TCR beta chain comes out of a study of blood T cell repertoires in COVID-19. Looking at the study overall: Material from acute and convalescent COVID-19 was sourced from the United States, Italy and Spain. The cDNA or gDNA used as material had been derived from T cells, B-cell-depleted T cells, or PBMCs.

All enrollees were roughly 18 to 90 years old and from roughly 26 US areas. Cohort 3 recovered donors had two negative PCRs, clearance, or symptom resolution. Profiling relied on immunoSEQ multiplex PCR, and the TCRdb table lists in-frame clones only, not all of them. The repertoire holds 490,000 or so clones, with approximately 90% as singletons. The sequencing input was PBMCs or T cells enriched from blood (not recorded which). The sequence was collected from a woman aged 55-69 years who had recovered from COVID-19.

In DNA form, the CDR3 reads TGTGCCAGCAGTTTACGGGGGATGGATGAGCAGTTCTTC. It codes for CASSLRGMDEQFF. This chain connects TRBV12-3 or TRBV12-4 to TRBJ2-1; a possible D gene is TRBD2 (6 bases). The CDR3 is 13 residues long. V gave up 2 bases and J gave up 8 bases, with 10 bases separating them.